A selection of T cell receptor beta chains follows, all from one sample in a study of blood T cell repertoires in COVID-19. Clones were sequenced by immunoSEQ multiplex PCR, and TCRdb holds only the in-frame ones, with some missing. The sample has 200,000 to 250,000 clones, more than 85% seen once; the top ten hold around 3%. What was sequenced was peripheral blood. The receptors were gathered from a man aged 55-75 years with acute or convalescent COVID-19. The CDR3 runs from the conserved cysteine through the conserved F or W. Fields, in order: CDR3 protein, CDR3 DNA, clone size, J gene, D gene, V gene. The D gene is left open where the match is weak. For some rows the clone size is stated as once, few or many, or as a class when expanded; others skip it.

CASTSGHLRGGEQFF	TGTGCCAGCACCTCCGGACATCTTAGGGGCGGTGAGCAGTTCTTC	NA	TRBJ2-1	NA	TRBV6-5
CASIDRTGLYGYTF	TGTGCCAGCATAGACCGGACAGGCCTCTATGGCTACACCTTC	few	TRBJ1-2	TRBD1	TRBV5-4
CASSHRTDTQYF	TGTGCCAGCAGTCACCGGACAGATACGCAGTATTTT	NA	TRBJ2-3	NA	TRBV6-1
CASSLSLAGSGEQFF	TGTGCCAGCAGCCTCTCACTAGCGGGCTCCGGTGAGCAGTTCTTC	NA	TRBJ2-1	TRBD2	TRBV14
CATSDGRGQFF	TGTGCCACCAGTGATGGCCGGGGGCAGTTCTTC	NA	TRBJ2-1	NA	TRBV24-1
CASSPGQVNTEAFF	TGTGCCAGCTCACCCGGACAGGTGAACACTGAAGCTTTCTTT	NA	TRBJ1-1	TRBD1	TRBV18
CASSYSPRDTPYGYTF	TGTGCCAGCAGTTACTCGCCCCGGGACACCCCCTATGGCTACACCTTC	NA	TRBJ1-2	NA	TRBV6-5
CASSIGTGGLYEQYF	TGTGCCAGTAGTATTGGTACAGGGGGCCTCTACGAGCAGTACTTC	NA	TRBJ2-7	TRBD1	TRBV19
CASSLGLAGNTIYF	TGTGCCAGCAGCTTAGGGTTAGCTGGAAACACCATATATTTT	NA	TRBJ1-3	NA	TRBV7-2
CASSENIRETQYF	TGCGCCAGCAGTGAGAACATTCGTGAGACCCAGTACTTC	few	TRBJ2-5	NA	TRBV10-1
CASSQSWRGMNTEAFF	TGTGCCAGCAGCCAAAGTTGGAGGGGCATGAACACTGAAGCTTTCTTT	NA	TRBJ1-1	NA	TRBV3-1/TRBV3-2
CASSQVAGKNTGELFF	TGTGCCAGCAGCCAAGTTGCGGGTAAGAACACCGGGGAGCTGTTTTTT	NA	TRBJ2-2	NA	TRBV3-1/TRBV3-2
CAISEGTGNEKLFF	TGTGCCATCAGTGAAGGGACAGGGAATGAAAAACTGTTTTTT	NA	TRBJ1-4	TRBD1	TRBV10-3
CASSPRKTGDNEQFF	TGTGCCAGCAGTCCTAGAAAGACAGGGGACAATGAGCAGTTCTTC	NA	TRBJ2-1	TRBD1	TRBV6-5
CASSVGVSGTGELFF	TGTGCCAGCAGCGTAGGGGTCTCAGGGACCGGGGAGCTGTTTTTT	NA	TRBJ2-2	NA	TRBV9
CASGLVLRGGPNEQFF	TGTGCTAGTGGTTTGGTGTTACGGGGGGGCCCCAATGAGCAGTTCTTC	NA	TRBJ2-1	TRBD2	TRBV12-5
CASSPGGNTGELFF	TGTGCCAGCAGCCCAGGGGGGAACACCGGGGAGCTGTTTTTT	NA	TRBJ2-2	TRBD1	TRBV6-5
CASSKDRGNQPQHF	TGTGCCAGCTCAAAGGACAGGGGTAATCAGCCCCAGCATTTT	NA	TRBJ1-5	TRBD1	TRBV18
CASSFGGTTYEQYF	TGTGCCAGCAGCTTCGGGGGGACAACCTACGAGCAGTACTTC	NA	TRBJ2-7	NA	TRBV7-9
CASTEGGGYEQYF	TGCGCCAGTACGGAAGGGGGCGGCTACGAGCAGTACTTC	NA	TRBJ2-7	TRBD1	TRBV5-1
CASSLGSVNYGYTF	TGTGCCAGCAGCTTGGGGTCGGTGAACTATGGCTACACCTTC	few	TRBJ1-2	NA	TRBV5-5
CASSLRLAGGRETQYF	TGCGCCAGCAGCCTTAGACTAGCGGGGGGGCGAGAGACCCAGTACTTC	NA	TRBJ2-5	TRBD2	TRBV5-1
CASSYSTGYNSPLHF	TGTGCCAGCAGTTACTCGACAGGGTATAATTCACCCCTCCACTTT	few	TRBJ1-6	TRBD1	TRBV6-5
CSVAGTGENTEAFF	TGCAGCGTCGCCGGGACAGGGGAAAACACTGAAGCTTTCTTT	NA	TRBJ1-1	TRBD1	TRBV29-1
CASSLPGGSTDTQYF	TGTGCCAGCAGTTTGCCCGGGGGGAGCACAGATACGCAGTATTTT	NA	TRBJ2-3	TRBD2	TRBV27
CASSLSGGAVETQYF	TGTGCCAGCAGTCTTAGCGGGGGGGCCGTGGAGACCCAGTACTTC	once	TRBJ2-5	TRBD2	TRBV6-5
CASSLRTGWAQYF	TGTGCCAGCAGCCTAAGGACAGGGTGGGCGCAGTATTTT	NA	TRBJ2-3	TRBD1	TRBV3-1/TRBV3-2
CASILAGGLGTGELFF	TGTGCCAGTATACTAGCGGGGGGCCTGGGGACCGGGGAGCTGTTTTTT	NA	TRBJ2-2	TRBD2	TRBV19
CASSIAGGTDTQYF	TGTGCCAGCTCGATAGCGGGGGGGACAGATACGCAGTATTTT	NA	TRBJ2-3	TRBD2	TRBV19
CASSPSTGGEYGYTF	TGTGCCAGCAGTCCATCAACAGGGGGCGAATATGGCTACACCTTC	NA	TRBJ1-2	TRBD1	TRBV27
CASSQTAGRPGLEIYNEQFF	TGTGCCAGCAGCCAGACCGCCGGGAGACCGGGACTAGAGATTTACAATGAGCAGTTCTTC	once	TRBJ2-1	TRBD2	TRBV14
CASSVGEGWNSPLHF	TGTGCCAGCAGCGTAGGGGAGGGCTGGAATTCACCCCTCCACTTT	few	TRBJ1-6	NA	TRBV9
CASSSGSGQFYEQYF	TGTGCCAGCAGCTCGGGAAGTGGACAGTTTTACGAGCAGTACTTC	NA	TRBJ2-7	NA	TRBV7-6
CASSRIVQGGTEAFF	TGTGCCAGCAGCAGAATCGTACAGGGGGGGACTGAAGCTTTCTTT	NA	TRBJ1-1	TRBD1	TRBV7-9
CASSPGSTARMNTEAFF	TGTGCCAGCAGCCCCGGGTCGACAGCTCGTATGAACACTGAAGCTTTCTTT	once	TRBJ1-1	NA	TRBV11-2
CAISPGNGNTIYF	TGTGCCATCAGTCCAGGGAACGGAAACACCATATATTTT	NA	TRBJ1-3	NA	TRBV10-3
CASSTISLAGGVDDEQFF	TGTGCCAGCAGTACCATCTCCCTAGCGGGGGGGGTTGACGATGAGCAGTTCTTC	NA	TRBJ2-1	TRBD2	TRBV6-2/TRBV6-3
CASSGPGSQREFF	TGTGCCAGCAGTGGTCCGGGATCGCAACGTGAGTTCTTC	NA	TRBJ2-1	NA	TRBV12-3/TRBV12-4
CASSQRWTDEKLFF	TGTGCCAGCAGTCAACGGTGGACAGATGAAAAACTGTTTTTT	NA	TRBJ1-4	NA	TRBV6-5
CSVGFGNQPQHF	TGCAGCGTTGGGTTCGGGAATCAGCCCCAGCATTTT	once	TRBJ1-5	NA	TRBV29-1
CASSEISGGPSGPQHF	TGTGCCAGCAGTGAAATCTCAGGAGGGCCCAGCGGGCCCCAGCATTTT	few	TRBJ1-5	NA	TRBV2
CASSYSTNPRGRTIYF	TGTGCCAGCAGTTACTCGACCAACCCCAGGGGGCGGACCATATATTTT	NA	TRBJ1-3	TRBD1	TRBV6-5
CASSSHQGYEQYF	TGTGCCAGCAGCTCACACCAGGGGTACGAGCAGTACTTC	NA	TRBJ2-7	NA	TRBV7-2
CARSAGNEQFF	TGTGCCAGGTCCGCGGGAAATGAGCAGTTCTTC	NA	TRBJ2-1	NA	TRBV19